Presented here are 19 T cell receptor beta chains from one specimen sequenced in a study of identical twins (dated by TCRdb to the mid-2010s). Library preparation was by 5' RACE. Sequenced using an Illumina HiSeq 2000. The raw public data were reprocessed by TCRdb itself: fastp quality trimming at Q25, MiXCR clonotype calling, in-frame beta chains only. Every CDR3 protein is listed once, alongside the most common genes and DNA of its rows. This sample has approximately 700,000 distinct CDR3 sequences in its table, and about 18% of those were observed once. The ten largest make up around 14% of the sample. The sample was also reused in another study, on T cells expressing NK-cell markers.

What was sequenced was PBMCs. All receptors come from a woman between 18 and 30 years old in good health.

This clonotype was picked up a small number of times. The CDR3 protein is CASSPARWGDLGEQYF. The CDR3 bases are TGTGCCAGCAGCCCAGCCCGTTGGGGGGACTTGGGCGAGCAGTACTTC. V and J are TRBV7-9 and TRBJ2-7; possibly TRBD2 for D (6 bases). The germline V and J ends were trimmed by 5 bases and 6 bases, with 23 bases remaining between them. This CDR3 has 16 residues. Germline CDR1 and CDR2: SEHNR and FQNEAQ (reference sequence).

The table lists this clonotype with a few counts. The chain uses TRBV2 and TRBJ2-4; 12 bases align to TRBD2. The CDR3 loop spans 20 amino acids. The trim removed 2 bases at V and 0 bases at J, leaving 11 bases unmatched. CDR1 is SNHLY, CDR2 FYNNEI, per germline. The CDR3, as DNA: TGTGCCAGCAGTGAAAGGCGTAGGACTAGCGGGGTTCTAGCCAAAAACATTCAGTACTTC. Its translation: CASSERRRTSGVLAKNIQYF.

This chain links TRBV5-8 with TRBJ1-5; D gene uncertain. V was trimmed by 0 bases and J by 0 bases, leaving 4 bases between them. The CDR3 has 14 amino acids. Germline CDR1 SGHTS, CDR2 YDEGEE. CDR3 in DNA: TGTGCCAGCAGCTTGGGTTATAGCAATCAGCCCCAGCATTTT. It encodes CASSLGYSNQPQHF.

This chain joins TRBV20-1 and TRBJ2-7; tentatively, D is TRBD1 (6 bases). Trimming removed 0 bases from V and 5 bases from J, with 17 bases in between. The CDR3 totals 15 residues. Looked up from germline, CDR1 is DFQATT and CDR2 is SNEGSKA (reference sequence). Here the CDR3 DNA reads TGCAGTGCTAGAGATCTGGGGGCAGCGTTCCACGAGCAGTACTTC. As protein: CSARDLGAAFHEQYF.

This clonotype has more than one count but fewer than ten. This chain links TRBV5-1 with TRBJ2-5, with 10 bases aligning to TRBD2. Germline-derived CDR1 and CDR2 are SGHRS and YFSETQ. The CDR3 has 15 residues. The V segment lost 5 bases and the J segment 4 bases; nucleotides outside the gene matches: 8. The CDR3 region is CASSDQRGGGETQYF. DNA for the CDR3: TGCGCCAGCAGTGACCAGCGGGGGGGCGGAGAGACCCAGTACTTC.

This clonotype was seen a handful of times. The chain carries TRBV20-1 and TRBJ2-3, with unresolved D. The CDR3 sequence is 15 residues long. The germline V gene encodes CDR1 DFQATT and CDR2 SNEGSKA (reference sequence). The V and J ends lost 0 bases and 1 base respectively, with 11 bases between them. The CDR3 region is CSARDPGSGTDTQYF. CDR3 nucleotide sequence: TGCAGTGCTAGAGATCCGGGCAGCGGCACAGATACGCAGTATTTT.

Details on this clonotype: A much larger clone differs from this one at a single base, so this may be a read error. CDR3: CASIQEGGSGANVLTF. The CDR3 DNA is TGCGCCAGCATCCAAGAGGGGGGCTCTGGGGCCAACGTCCTGACTTTC. The J gene is TRBJ2-6, the V gene TRBV4-3; D possibly matches TRBD1 or TRBD2 (6 bases each). CDR1 and CDR2 (germline): LGHNA, YSLEER. The CDR3 is made up of 16 amino acids.

This chain links TRBV5-1 with TRBJ2-3; tentative D call: TRBD2 (5 bases). The V and J ends lost 0 bases and 1 base respectively, with 9 bases between them. The length of the CDR3 is 15 residues. The germline gives CDR1 SGHRS, CDR2 YFSETQ. The CDR3 loop is CASSLGLSGTDTQYF. CDR3 sequence (DNA): TGCGCCAGCAGCTTGGGACTATCGGGCACAGATACGCAGTATTTT. The full variable domain, in which reference TRBV5-1 and TRBJ2-3 provide the parts outside the CDR3, is KAGVTQTPRYLIKTRGQQVTLSCSPISGHRSVSWYQQTPGQGLQFLFEYFSETQRNKGNFPGRFSGRQFSNSRSEMNVSTLELGDSALYLCASSLGLSGTDTQYFGPGTRLTVL.

V usage is TRBV20-1 and J usage is TRBJ2-1; D gene uncertain. Germline CDR1 and CDR2: DFQATT and SNEGSKA (reference sequence). The CDR3 extends over 15 amino acids. Trimming took off 0 bases at V and 0 bases at J, with 9 bases between the two ends. The CDR3 bases are TGCAGTGCTAGAGATGAGCGCACCTCCTACAATGAGCAGTTCTTC. Protein sequence: CSARDERTSYNEQFF.

This clonotype was observed a few times. The chain is built from TRBV7-3 and TRBJ2-7; the D gene could be TRBD1 or TRBD2 (5 bases each). Trimming removed 7 bases from V and 0 bases from J, with 22 bases in between. CDR1 and CDR2 (germline): SGHTA, FQGTGA. CDR3 length: 17 amino acids. As DNA, the CDR3 is TGTGCCAGCATCTCCGGGGACCGCTTATTCGCCTCCTACGAGCAGTACTTC. Protein product: CASISGDRLFASYEQYF.

This rearrangement joins TRBV5-1 to TRBJ2-1; D ambiguous. The germline gives CDR1 SGHRS, CDR2 YFSETQ. V lost 0 bases and J lost 0, with 7 bases in between. This CDR3 is built from 15 residues. DNA of the CDR3: TGCGCCAGCAGCTTGGCACATAGCTCCTACAATGAGCAGTTCTTC. Protein sequence: CASSLAHSSYNEQFF.

The V gene is TRBV15, the J gene TRBJ2-7; TRBD1 or TRBD2 may be the D gene (5 bases each). Trimming left V 1 base short and J 9 bases short, with 19 bases between. CDR1 is LNHNV and CDR2 is YYDKDF in the germline V gene (reference sequence). This CDR3 region has 15 residues. The CDR3 bases are TGTGCCACCAGCAGAGCCGGGACCTCCTCCCAGGGGCAGTACTTC. Translation gives CATSRAGTSSQGQYF.

This clonotype came up a few times. The chain links TRBV5-6 to TRBJ1-1; the match to TRBD1 covers 7 bases. This CDR3 spans 15 amino acids. CDR1 is SGHDT and CDR2 is YYEEEE in the germline V gene. V lost 4 bases, J lost 0 bases, and 6 bases stayed unmatched. The chain's CDR3 is CASSPGTEMNTEAFF. For the CDR3, the DNA is TGTGCCAGCAGCCCGGGGACAGAGATGAACACTGAAGCTTTCTTT.

The chain is built from TRBV28 and TRBJ2-7; the D gene could be TRBD1 or TRBD2 (5 bases each). The length of the CDR3 is 15 residues. V was cut by 10 bases and J by 5 bases, with 24 bases left in between. The germline CDR1 and CDR2 sequences are MDHEN and SYDVKM. The CDR3 reads CATTNRGAGLHEQYF. CDR3 in DNA: TGTGCCACCACAAATCGAGGGGCAGGGCTCCACGAGCAGTACTTC.

The V gene is TRBV6-1, the J gene TRBJ1-1, with D perhaps TRBD1 (6 bases). There are 13 residues in the CDR3. Germline V CDR1 and CDR2: MNHNS, SASEGT. V lost 7 bases to trimming and J lost 5 bases, with 14 bases between them. DNA of the CDR3: TGTGCCAGCATCGGTTTCAGGGGAACTGAAGCTTTCTTT. Its protein product is CASIGFRGTEAFF.

The genes are TRBV12-3 or TRBV12-4 and TRBJ2-7; D is unresolved. This CDR3 has 15 residues. V shed 3 bases and J shed 2 bases, with 14 bases lying between them. The CDR3 reads CASSFQWQATYEQYF. CDR3 nucleotides: TGTGCCAGCAGTTTTCAGTGGCAGGCTACCTACGAGCAGTACTTC.

This clonotype was recorded once. The J gene is TRBJ2-1, the V gene TRBV12-5; D is possibly TRBD2 (6 bases). The CDR3 totals 17 residues. With 4 bases removed from V and 0 bases from J, the gap between germline ends came to 16 bases. Germline CDR1 reads LGHNT; CDR2 reads FRNRAP. CDR3 in DNA: TGTGCTAGTGGTTCCTCACTAGCCGGAAGCTCCTACAATGAGCAGTTCTTC. It is translated as CASGSSLAGSSYNEQFF.

The chain links TRBV30 to TRBJ2-7; a weak D match, TRBD1 (5 bases). The germline gives CDR1 GTSNPN, CDR2 SVGIG (reference sequence). V gave up 0 bases and J gave up 12 bases, with 18 bases separating them. This CDR3 contains 13 residues. The CDR3 is CAWSVQGSLRAYF. In DNA form, the CDR3 reads TGTGCCTGGAGTGTCCAGGGTTCCCTACGGGCGTACTTC.

This clonotype has only a few counts. The CDR3 protein is CASSPTSSVDYEQYF. In nucleotides, the CDR3 is TGTGCCAGCAGCCCCACTTCGAGCGTTGACTACGAGCAGTACTTC. The V call is TRBV7-8, the J call TRBJ2-7; D gene unclear. Trimming took off 5 bases at V and 3 bases at J, with 17 bases between the two ends. The CDR3 consists of 15 residues. CDR1 is SGHVS and CDR2 is FQNEAQ in the germline V gene.